Listed below are T cell receptor beta chains from one sample, sequenced in a study of control samples from healthy donors and cancer patients. Assay: immunoSEQ multiplex PCR; the TCRdb copy retains only in-frame clones and omits some. The sample holds some 79,000 clones; approximately 93% are singletons and the top ten take 1.3%. Sample: PBMCs. The receptors originated from a woman aged 40 to 50 with lung cancer. The CDR3 runs from the conserved cysteine through the conserved F or W. A D gene is named only where the DNA matches it firmly. Not all rows give a size; the values are once, few, many and, for expanded clones, a class.

d_gene | j_gene | abundance | v_gene | CDR3nt | CDR3aa
TRBD1 | TRBJ1-5 | - | TRBV3-1/TRBV3-2 | TGTGCCAGCAGCCAAGGGACAGGGGGCGCTTCTCAGCCCCAGCATTTT | CASSQGTGGASQPQHF
TRBD2 | TRBJ2-7 | - | TRBV11-3 | TGTGCCAGCAGCCCATCGGGGGGGGCCGCCTACGAGCAGTACTTC | CASSPSGGAAYEQYF
TRBD1 | TRBJ2-5 | - | TRBV7-9 | TGTGCCAGCAGCCGTGTCCCGGGACAGGGGGGGCAAGAGACCCAGTACTTC | CASSRVPGQGGQETQYF
- | TRBJ1-2 | - | TRBV4-2 | TGTGCCAGTAGCCAAGCGCCAGGGAGGGAGAGAGGCTACACCTTC | CASSQAPGRERGYTF
TRBD1 | TRBJ1-2 | - | TRBV27 | TGTGCCAGCAGTTTATCCGGGACAGGGAGATATGGCTACACCTTC | CASSLSGTGRYGYTF
- | TRBJ2-1 | - | TRBV19 | TGTGCCAGTAGTATCATAGGAGATTCCAATGAGCAGTTCTTC | CASSIIGDSNEQFF
- | TRBJ1-1 | - | TRBV15 | TGTGCCACCAGCAGAGGGGGACCGAACACTGAAGCTTTCTTT | CATSRGGPNTEAFF
- | TRBJ2-1 | - | TRBV9 | TGTGCCAGCAGCGTAGATGTATTGAATGAGCAGTTCTTC | CASSVDVLNEQFF
- | TRBJ1-1 | - | TRBV5-6 | TGTGCCAGCAGCTCGGTTTCGGCTGAAGCTTTCTTT | CASSSVSAEAFF
- | TRBJ1-1 | - | TRBV19 | TGTGCCAGTAGTATCGTAGGGGCGGAAACTGAAGCTTTCTTT | CASSIVGAETEAFF
- | TRBJ2-3 | - | TRBV28 | TGTGCCAGCAGTTCCCCGGACAGCGACAAGTCACCGCTAACAGATACGCAGTATTTT | CASSSPDSDKSPLTDTQYF
- | TRBJ1-3 | - | TRBV6-6 | TGTGCCAGCAGTTATTATAGCCCCCGGCCTGGAAACACCATATATTTT | CASSYYSPRPGNTIYF
TRBD1 | TRBJ1-4 | - | TRBV2 | TGTGCCAGCAGAGGACAGGGATATGAAAAACTGTTTTTT | CASRGQGYEKLFF
- | TRBJ1-3 | - | TRBV13 | TGTGCCAGCAGCTTCGGCCAGAGTAGCTCTGGAAACACCATATATTTT | CASSFGQSSSGNTIYF
TRBD2 | TRBJ2-7 | - | TRBV4-1 | TGCGCCAGCAGCCAAGATATTAGCGGGGGTACCTACGAGCAGTACTTC | CASSQDISGGTYEQYF
- | TRBJ2-6 | - | TRBV19 | TGTGCCAGTAGTATCGACAGCTCTGGGGCCAACGTCCTGACTTTC | CASSIDSSGANVLTF
- | TRBJ2-7 | - | TRBV7-8 | TGTGCCAGCAGCTTACCAATGGCTCTCCTCCTATCATCGCGAGAGCAGTACTTC | CASSLPMALLLSSREQYF
- | TRBJ1-2 | - | TRBV21-1 | TGTGCCAGCAGCAAAGCTTCGTATGGCTACACCTTC | CASSKASYGYTF
TRBD1 | TRBJ1-2 | - | TRBV28 | TGTGCCAGCAGTCCTTCGGACAGGGGGAGGTTTGGTGGCTACACCTTC | CASSPSDRGRFGGYTF
- | TRBJ1-2 | - | TRBV7-2 | TGTGCCAGCAGCTTAGATCCAACAGTCTATGGCTACACCTTC | CASSLDPTVYGYTF
- | TRBJ2-7 | - | TRBV7-9 | TGTGCCAGCAGCTTGGAAGACTCCTACGAGCAGTACTTC | CASSLEDSYEQYF
- | TRBJ2-7 | - | TRBV7-9 | TGTGCCAGCAGCTTAGGACTAAACTCCTACGAGCAGTACTTC | CASSLGLNSYEQYF
TRBD2 | TRBJ2-3 | - | TRBV6-1 | TGTGCCAGCAGTGACGGGGCGGGGGGTCCAGATACGCAGTATTTT | CASSDGAGGPDTQYF
- | TRBJ1-4 | - | TRBV28 | TGTGCCATCACGGGCCAATCGCGGGAAAAACTGTTTTTT | CAITGQSREKLFF
- | TRBJ1-4 | - | TRBV24-1 | TGTGCCACCAGTGAAACAGACCCACAGAGAGGTGAAAAACTGTTTTTT | CATSETDPQRGEKLFF
- | TRBJ1-6 | - | TRBV3-1/TRBV3-2 | TGTGCCAGCAGCCTACAGGGAGGTAATTCACCCCTCCACTTT | CASSLQGGNSPLHF
- | TRBJ1-1 | - | TRBV11-3 | TGTGCCAGCAGCTTAGCACAGGGCGCCACTGAAGCTTTCTTT | CASSLAQGATEAFF
TRBD1 | TRBJ1-3 | - | TRBV6-6 | TGTGCCAGCAGTTACTTGACAGGGATAGGAAACACCATATATTTT | CASSYLTGIGNTIYF
TRBD1 | TRBJ2-7 | once | TRBV30 | TGTGCCTGGAGTGTCTCAGGGACAGGGTTCTACGAGCAGTACTTC | CAWSVSGTGFYEQYF
- | TRBJ1-2 | - | TRBV12-3/TRBV12-4 | TGTGCCAGCAGTTTAATCGAGCCCGGCGGCTACACCTTC | CASSLIEPGGYTF
- | TRBJ1-6 | - | TRBV10-1 | TGCGCCAGCAGTGAGGGATCGGTCCGGAATTCACCCCTCCACTTT | CASSEGSVRNSPLHF
TRBD1 | TRBJ1-6 | - | TRBV29-1 | TGCAGCGTTGAGGGGACAGGGGCCAATAAATCACCCCTCCACTTT | CSVEGTGANKSPLHF
- | TRBJ2-5 | - | TRBV9 | TGTGCCAGCAGCGTAGGCGCGGGCTGGCAAGAGACCCAGTACTTC | CASSVGAGWQETQYF
- | TRBJ1-4 | - | TRBV30 | TGTGCCTGGGAGGCAGGGGAGGCGAGAGGTGAAAAACTGTTTTTT | CAWEAGEARGEKLFF
- | TRBJ1-2 | few | TRBV10-1 | TGCGCCAGCACCCTTCGGTGGGGGCACACCGATGGCTACACCTTC | CASTLRWGHTDGYTF
- | TRBJ1-5 | - | TRBV4-2 | TGTGCCAGCAGCCTCGAACTTCAGGGGCATCAGCCCCAGCATTTT | CASSLELQGHQPQHF
- | TRBJ2-7 | - | TRBV7-9 | TGTGCCAGCAGCTTAGCGGGGGGAAGCTCCTACGAGCAGTACTTC | CASSLAGGSSYEQYF
TRBD1 | TRBJ1-4 | - | TRBV15 | TGTGCCACCAGCGGGACAGTTACAACTAATGAAAAACTGTTTTTT | CATSGTVTTNEKLFF
- | TRBJ1-5 | - | TRBV5-8 | TGTGCCAGCAGCTTTTGGCCAAATAGCAATCAGCCCCAGCATTTT | CASSFWPNSNQPQHF
- | TRBJ2-7 | - | TRBV7-7 | TGTGCTAGCAGCTTAAGGGCGAGCTCCTACGAGCAGTACTTC | CASSLRASSYEQYF
TRBD1 | TRBJ2-3 | - | TRBV5-1 | TGCGCCAGCAGCCGGGGACAGATCACAGATACGCAGTATTTT | CASSRGQITDTQYF
- | TRBJ1-1 | - | TRBV29-1 | TGCAGCGTTGGAAGGGACACTGAAGCTTTCTTT | CSVGRDTEAFF
- | TRBJ1-2 | few | TRBV30 | TGTGCCTGGAGTGTAACCACTGCGGGCAACTATGGCTACACCTTC | CAWSVTTAGNYGYTF
TRBD1 | TRBJ2-1 | few | TRBV9 | TGTGCCAGCAGCTACCGGGGACAGGGTACCAATGAGCAGTTCTTC | CASSYRGQGTNEQFF
- | TRBJ1-1 | - | TRBV7-3 | TGTGCCAGCAGCTTATTGGGGGGAGGCACTGAAGCTTTCTTT | CASSLLGGGTEAFF
- | TRBJ1-2 | few | TRBV6-5 | TGTGCCAGCACCTCGGAGGGGTCTGGCTACACCTTC | CASTSEGSGYTF
- | TRBJ1-6 | once | TRBV15 | TGTGCCAGTAGAGATTGGGGTTATAATTCACCCCTCCACTTT | CASRDWGYNSPLHF
- | TRBJ2-7 | - | TRBV30 | TGTGCCTGGAGTGTCGGGGAATCCTACGAGCAGTACTTC | CAWSVGESYEQYF
- | TRBJ1-6 | - | TRBV6-5 | TGTGCCAGCAGTCCGAAGACAGTCGGTTCACCCCTCCACTTT | CASSPKTVGSPLHF
TRBD1 | TRBJ2-7 | - | TRBV6-1 | TGTGCCAGCAGTGAAGCAGGCCTGCGGGACAGGGCCTACGAGCAGTACTTC | CASSEAGLRDRAYEQYF
- | TRBJ2-6 | - | TRBV6-5 | TGTGCCAGCAGGGCAAAGACTGGGGCCAACGTCCTGACTTTC | CASRAKTGANVLTF
- | TRBJ1-3 | - | TRBV3-1/TRBV3-2 | TGTGCCAGCAGAGCCTCAGGGGTCGCTGGAAACACCATATATTTT | CASRASGVAGNTIYF
- | TRBJ1-1 | - | TRBV30 | TGTGCCTGGAGCCTTGGACTTGGAGCTTTCTTT | CAWSLGLGAFF
- | TRBJ1-1 | - | TRBV12-3/TRBV12-4 | TGTGCCAGCAGTTTAGGGTCCGAAGCTTTCTTT | CASSLGSEAFF
- | TRBJ1-4 | - | TRBV19 | TGTGCCAGTAAAATACAGGGTGTTCGCGAAAAACTGTTTTTT | CASKIQGVREKLFF